There are many counts of the clone carrying this TCR beta chain. This sample was taken from a study of early T cells in non-severe SARS-CoV-2 infection. Each single cDNA molecule received a unique molecular identifier. TCRdb itself ran the 5' RACE reads through MiXCR, one entry per CDR3 protein. The sample lists around 39,000 distinct CDR3 sequences, less than 6.5% occurring once. J lost 4 bases, V lost 5 bases, and 14 bases had no gene match. Germline V gene lookup returns CDR1 DFQATT and CDR2 SNEGSKA (reference sequence). The CDR3 is 16 residues long. The J gene is TRBJ2-5, the V gene TRBV20-1; 9 bases agree with TRBD2. The receptor was isolated from an adult who was a healthcare worker with PCR-confirmed SARS-CoV-2 infection or an uninfected control (not recorded which). The specimen comprised whole blood, sampled at baseline. CDR3 protein: CSARSHLREGRETQYF. The CDR3 DNA reads TGCAGTGCTCGCTCCCATTTGCGGGAGGGCCGAGAGACCCAGTACTTC.